The source of this TCR beta chain is a study of CD8 T cells in ankylosing spondylitis. TCRdb itself ran the 5' RACE reads through MiXCR, one entry per CDR3 protein. The sample has about 140,000 distinct CDR3 sequences; approximately 8.4% are singletons. This CDR3 is built from 13 residues. V dropped 4 bases and J dropped 3; count of bases not matched to a gene: 2. The germline V gene has CDR1 ENHRY and CDR2 SYGVKD. This clonotype was seen at least ten times. This TCR was recovered from a male donor with ankylosing spondylitis. Sequencing used synovial fluid, either unsorted or a sorted T cell fraction (not recorded which). The chain recombines TRBV10-3 with TRBJ2-7; 8 bases fit TRBD1. The chain's CDR3 is CAISGTGNYEQYF. The CDR3, as DNA: TGTGCCATCAGTGGGACAGGGAACTACGAGCAGTACTTC.